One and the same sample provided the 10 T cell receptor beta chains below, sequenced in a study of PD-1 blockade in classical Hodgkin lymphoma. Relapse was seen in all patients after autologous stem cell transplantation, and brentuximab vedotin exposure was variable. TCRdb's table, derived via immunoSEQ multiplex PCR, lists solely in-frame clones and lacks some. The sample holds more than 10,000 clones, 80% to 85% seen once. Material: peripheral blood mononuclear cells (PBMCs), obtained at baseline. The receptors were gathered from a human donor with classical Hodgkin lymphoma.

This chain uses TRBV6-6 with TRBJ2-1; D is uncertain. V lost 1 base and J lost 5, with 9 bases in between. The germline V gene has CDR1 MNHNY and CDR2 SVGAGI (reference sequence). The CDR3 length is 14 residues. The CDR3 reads CASSYFSADNEQFF. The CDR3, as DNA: TGTGCCAGCAGTTACTTCTCGGCAGACAATGAGCAGTTCTTC.

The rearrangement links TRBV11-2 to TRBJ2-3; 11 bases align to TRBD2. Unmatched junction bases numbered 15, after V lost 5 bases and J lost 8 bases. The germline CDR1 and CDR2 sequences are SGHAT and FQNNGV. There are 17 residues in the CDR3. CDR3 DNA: TGTGCCAGCAGCGTCCTTAGCGGGAGGGCCGGGTGGGGTACGCAGTATTTT. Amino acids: CASSVLSGRAGWGTQYF.

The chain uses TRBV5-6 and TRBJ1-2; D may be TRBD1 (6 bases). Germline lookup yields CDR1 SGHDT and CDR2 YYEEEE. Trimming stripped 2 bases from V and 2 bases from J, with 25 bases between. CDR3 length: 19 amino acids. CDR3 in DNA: TGTGCCAGCAGCTTTTCCCGGTGGGACACCTCAAGTTGGAACTATGGCTACACCTTC. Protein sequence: CASSFSRWDTSSWNYGYTF.

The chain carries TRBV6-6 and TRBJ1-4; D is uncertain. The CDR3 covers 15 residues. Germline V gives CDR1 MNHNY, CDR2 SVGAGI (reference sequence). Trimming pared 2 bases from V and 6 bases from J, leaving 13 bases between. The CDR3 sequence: CASSYDEGYYEKLFF. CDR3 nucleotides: TGTGCCAGCAGTTACGATGAAGGGTATTATGAAAAACTGTTTTTT.

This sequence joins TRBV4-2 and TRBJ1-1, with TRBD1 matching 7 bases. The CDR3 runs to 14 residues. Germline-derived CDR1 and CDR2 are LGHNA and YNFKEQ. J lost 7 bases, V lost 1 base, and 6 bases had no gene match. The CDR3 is CASSQVQGTGEAFF. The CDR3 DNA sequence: TGTGCCAGCAGCCAAGTACAGGGGACTGGTGAAGCTTTCTTT.

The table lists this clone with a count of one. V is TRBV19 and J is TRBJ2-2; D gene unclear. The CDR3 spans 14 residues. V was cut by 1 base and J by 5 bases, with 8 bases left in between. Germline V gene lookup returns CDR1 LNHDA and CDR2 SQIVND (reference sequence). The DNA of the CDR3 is TGTGCCAGTAGTATAGTGCCGACGACCGGGGAGCTGTTTTTT. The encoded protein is CASSIVPTTGELFF.

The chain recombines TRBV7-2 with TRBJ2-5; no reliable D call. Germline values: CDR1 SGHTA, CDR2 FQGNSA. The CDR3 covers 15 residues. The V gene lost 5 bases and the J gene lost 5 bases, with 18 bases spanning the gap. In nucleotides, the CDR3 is TGTGCCAGCAGCAAGATTGGAAGCTTGAAGGAGACCCAGTACTTC. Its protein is CASSKIGSLKETQYF.

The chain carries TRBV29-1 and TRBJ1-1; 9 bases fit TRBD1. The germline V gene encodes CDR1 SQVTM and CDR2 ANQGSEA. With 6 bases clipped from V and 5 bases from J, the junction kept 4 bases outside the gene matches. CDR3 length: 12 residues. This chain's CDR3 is CSVGTGRTEAFF. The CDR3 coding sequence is TGCAGCGTAGGGACAGGGCGAACTGAAGCTTTCTTT.

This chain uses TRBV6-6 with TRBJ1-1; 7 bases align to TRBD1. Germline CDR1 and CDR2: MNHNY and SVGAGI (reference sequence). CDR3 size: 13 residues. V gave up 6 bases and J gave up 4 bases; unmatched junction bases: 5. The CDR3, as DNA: TGTGCCAGCAGGGAGGGGGCGGCCACTGAAGCTTTCTTT. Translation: CASREGAATEAFF.

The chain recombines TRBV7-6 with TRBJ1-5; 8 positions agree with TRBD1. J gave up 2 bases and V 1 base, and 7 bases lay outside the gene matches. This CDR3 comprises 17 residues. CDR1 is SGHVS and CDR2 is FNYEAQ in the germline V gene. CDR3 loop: CASSLDSGTGGNQPQHF. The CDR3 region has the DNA TGTGCCAGCAGCTTAGACTCCGGGACAGGAGGCAATCAGCCCCAGCATTTT. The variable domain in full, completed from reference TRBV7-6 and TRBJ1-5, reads GAGVSQSPRYKVTKRGQDVALRCDPISGHVSLYWYRQALGQGPEFLTYFNYEAQQDKSGLPNDRFSAERPEGSISTLTIQRTEQRDSAMYRCASSLDSGTGGNQPQHFGDGTRLSIL.